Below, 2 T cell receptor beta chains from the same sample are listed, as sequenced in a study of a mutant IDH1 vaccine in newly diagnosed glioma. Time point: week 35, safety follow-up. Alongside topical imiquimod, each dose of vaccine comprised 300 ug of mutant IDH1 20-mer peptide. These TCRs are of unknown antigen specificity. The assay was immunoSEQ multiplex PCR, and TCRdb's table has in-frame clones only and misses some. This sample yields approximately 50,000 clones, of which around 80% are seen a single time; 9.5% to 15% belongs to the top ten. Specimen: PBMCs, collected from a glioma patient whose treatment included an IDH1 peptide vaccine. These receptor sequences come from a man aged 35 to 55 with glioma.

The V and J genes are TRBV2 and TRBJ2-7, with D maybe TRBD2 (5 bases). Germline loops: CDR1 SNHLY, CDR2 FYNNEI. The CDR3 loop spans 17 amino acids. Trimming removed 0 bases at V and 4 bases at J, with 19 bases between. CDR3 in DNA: TGTGCCAGCAGTGAAGCGCTTCCGGCCACGGGGAGATACGAGCAGTACGTC. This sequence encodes CASSEALPATGRYEQYV.

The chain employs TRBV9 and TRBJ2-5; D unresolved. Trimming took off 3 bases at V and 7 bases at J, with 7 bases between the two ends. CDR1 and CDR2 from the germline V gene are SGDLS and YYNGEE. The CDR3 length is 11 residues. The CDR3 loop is CASSDAGTQYF. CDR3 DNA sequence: TGTGCCAGCAGCGACGCAGGGACCCAGTACTTC.